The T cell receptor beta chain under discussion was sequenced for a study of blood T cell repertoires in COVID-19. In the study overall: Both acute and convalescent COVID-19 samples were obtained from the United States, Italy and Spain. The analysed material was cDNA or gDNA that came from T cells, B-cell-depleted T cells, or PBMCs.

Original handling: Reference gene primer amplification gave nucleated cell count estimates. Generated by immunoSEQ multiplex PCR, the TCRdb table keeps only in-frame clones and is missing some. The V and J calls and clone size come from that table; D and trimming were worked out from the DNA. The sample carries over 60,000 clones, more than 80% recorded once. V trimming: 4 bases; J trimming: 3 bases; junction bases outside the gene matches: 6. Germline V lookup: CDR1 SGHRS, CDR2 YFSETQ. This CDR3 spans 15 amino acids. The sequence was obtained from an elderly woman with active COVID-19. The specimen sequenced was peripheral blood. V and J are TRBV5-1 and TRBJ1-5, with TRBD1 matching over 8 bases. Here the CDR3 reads CASSPTGDNNQPQHF. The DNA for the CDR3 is TGCGCCAGCAGCCCGACAGGGGATAACAATCAGCCCCAGCATTTT.